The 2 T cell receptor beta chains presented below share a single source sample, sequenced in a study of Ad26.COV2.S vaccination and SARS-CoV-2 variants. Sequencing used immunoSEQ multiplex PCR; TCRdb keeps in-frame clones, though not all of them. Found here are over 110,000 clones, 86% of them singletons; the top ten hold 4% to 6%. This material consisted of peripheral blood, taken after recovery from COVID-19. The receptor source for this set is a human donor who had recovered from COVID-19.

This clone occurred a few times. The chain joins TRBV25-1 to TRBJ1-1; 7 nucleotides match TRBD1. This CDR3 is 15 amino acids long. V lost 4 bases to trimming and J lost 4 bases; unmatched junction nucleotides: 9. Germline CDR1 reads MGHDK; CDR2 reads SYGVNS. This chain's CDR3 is CASSGQGNDLTEAFF. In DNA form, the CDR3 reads TGTGCCAGCAGTGGACAGGGAAATGATCTCACTGAAGCTTTCTTT.

CDR3 region: CASSTGGQGPANYGYTF. As DNA, the CDR3 is TGTGCCAGCAGTACGGGAGGACAGGGGCCAGCTAACTATGGCTACACCTTC. The chain recombines TRBV28 with TRBJ1-2, with TRBD1 matching over 9 bases. CDR3 length equals 17 residues. The ends lost 5 bases at V and 0 bases at J; junction bases unmatched: 10. Per germline, CDR1 MDHEN and CDR2 SYDVKM.